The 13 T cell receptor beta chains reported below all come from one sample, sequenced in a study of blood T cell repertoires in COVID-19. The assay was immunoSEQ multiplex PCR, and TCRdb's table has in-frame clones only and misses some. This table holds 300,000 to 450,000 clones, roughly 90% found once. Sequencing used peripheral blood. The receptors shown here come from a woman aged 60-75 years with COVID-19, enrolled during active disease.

CDR3 region: CASSQTPGGGETQYF. Written as DNA, the CDR3 is TGTGCCAGCAGTCAGACTCCAGGGGGCGGGGAGACCCAGTACTTC. The chain links TRBV27 to TRBJ2-5; the match to TRBD1 covers 8 bases. The CDR3 is 15 residues long. The V segment lost 5 bases and the J segment 5 bases; nucleotides outside the gene matches: 10. Germline V gene lookup returns CDR1 MNHEY and CDR2 SMNVEV (reference sequence).

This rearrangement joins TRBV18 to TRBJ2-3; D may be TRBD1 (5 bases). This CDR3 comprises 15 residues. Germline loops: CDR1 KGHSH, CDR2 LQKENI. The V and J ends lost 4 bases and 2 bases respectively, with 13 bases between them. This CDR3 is CASSQGQADTDTQYF. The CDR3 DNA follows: TGTGCCAGCTCACAAGGACAAGCCGACACAGATACGCAGTATTTT.

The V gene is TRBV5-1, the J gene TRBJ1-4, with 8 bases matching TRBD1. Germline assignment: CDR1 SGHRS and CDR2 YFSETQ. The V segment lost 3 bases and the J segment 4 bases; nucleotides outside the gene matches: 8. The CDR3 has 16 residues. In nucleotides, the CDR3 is TGCGCCAGCAGCTACCGCACAGGGGGTATTAATGAAAAACTGTTTTTT. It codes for CASSYRTGGINEKLFF.

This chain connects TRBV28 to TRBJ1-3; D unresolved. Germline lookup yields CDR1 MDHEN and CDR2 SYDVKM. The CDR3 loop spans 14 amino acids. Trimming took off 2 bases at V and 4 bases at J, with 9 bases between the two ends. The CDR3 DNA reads TGTGCCAGCAGTTTAACCCGGAGGGGAAACACCATATATTTT. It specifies CASSLTRRGNTIYF.

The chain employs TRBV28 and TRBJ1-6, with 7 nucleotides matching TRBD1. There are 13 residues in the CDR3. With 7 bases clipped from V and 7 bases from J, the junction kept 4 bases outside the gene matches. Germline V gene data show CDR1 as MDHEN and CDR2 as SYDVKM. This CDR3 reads CASKGAGNSPLHF. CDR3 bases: TGTGCCAGCAAGGGGGCTGGGAATTCACCCCTCCACTTT. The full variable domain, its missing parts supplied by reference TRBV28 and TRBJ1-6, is DVKVTQSSRYLVKRTGEKVFLECVQDMDHENMFWYRQDPGLGLRLIYFSYDVKMKEKGDIPEGYSVSREKKERFSLILESASTNQTSMYLCASKGAGNSPLHFGNGTRLTVT.

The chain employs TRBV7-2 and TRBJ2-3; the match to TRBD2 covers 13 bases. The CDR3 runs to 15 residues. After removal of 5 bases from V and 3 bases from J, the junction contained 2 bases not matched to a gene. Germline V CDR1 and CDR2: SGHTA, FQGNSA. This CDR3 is CASSGLAGVTDTQYF. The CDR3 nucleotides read TGTGCCAGCAGCGGACTAGCGGGGGTTACAGATACGCAGTATTTT.

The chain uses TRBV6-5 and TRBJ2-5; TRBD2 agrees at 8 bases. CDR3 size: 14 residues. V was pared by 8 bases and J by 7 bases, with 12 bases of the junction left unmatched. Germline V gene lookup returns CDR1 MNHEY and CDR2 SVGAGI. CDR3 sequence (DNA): TGTGCCAGCTCCGGGGGGGTCACTTCGGGGACCCAGTACTTC. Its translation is CASSGGVTSGTQYF.

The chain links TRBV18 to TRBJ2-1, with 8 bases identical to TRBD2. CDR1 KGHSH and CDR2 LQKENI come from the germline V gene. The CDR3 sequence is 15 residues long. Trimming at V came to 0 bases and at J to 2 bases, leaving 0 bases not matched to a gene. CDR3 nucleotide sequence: TGTGCCAGCTCACCACCGCGGGGGGCCTACAATGAGCAGTTCTTC. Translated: CASSPPRGAYNEQFF.

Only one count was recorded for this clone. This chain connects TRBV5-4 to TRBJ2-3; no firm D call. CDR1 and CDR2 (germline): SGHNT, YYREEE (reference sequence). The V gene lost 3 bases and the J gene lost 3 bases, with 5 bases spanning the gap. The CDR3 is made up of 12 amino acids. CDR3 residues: CASSSLTDTQYF. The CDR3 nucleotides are TGTGCCAGCAGCTCATTGACAGATACGCAGTATTTT.

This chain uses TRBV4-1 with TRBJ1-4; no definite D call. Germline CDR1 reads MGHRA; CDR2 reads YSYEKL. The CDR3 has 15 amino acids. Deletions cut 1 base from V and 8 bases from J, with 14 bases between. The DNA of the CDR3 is TGCGCCAGCAGCCAAGCCGGGATAGGAGGGGAAAAACTGTTTTTT. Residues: CASSQAGIGGEKLFF.

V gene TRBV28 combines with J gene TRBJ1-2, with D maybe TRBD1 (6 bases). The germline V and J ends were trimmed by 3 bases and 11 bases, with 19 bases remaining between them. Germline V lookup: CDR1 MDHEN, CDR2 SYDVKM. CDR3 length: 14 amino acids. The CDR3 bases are TGTGCCAGCAGTTTCAATCAGGGGTTTGTTAAGTACACCTTC. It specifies CASSFNQGFVKYTF.

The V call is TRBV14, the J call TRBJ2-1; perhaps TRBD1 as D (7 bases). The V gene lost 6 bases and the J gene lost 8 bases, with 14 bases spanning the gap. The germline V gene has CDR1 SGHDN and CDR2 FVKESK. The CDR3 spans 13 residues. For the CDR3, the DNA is TGTGCCAGCAGGGGCAGGGGGGTTTATGAGCAGTTCTTC. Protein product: CASRGRGVYEQFF.

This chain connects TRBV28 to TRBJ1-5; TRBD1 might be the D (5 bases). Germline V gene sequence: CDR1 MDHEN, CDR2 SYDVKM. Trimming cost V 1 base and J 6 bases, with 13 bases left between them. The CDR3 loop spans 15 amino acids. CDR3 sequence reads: CASSLLAGNPQPQHF. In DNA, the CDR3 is TGTGCCAGCAGTTTATTAGCAGGGAACCCTCAGCCCCAGCATTTT.